Listed below are T cell receptor beta chains from one sample, sequenced in a study of T cells in Graves' hyperthyroidism and ophthalmopathy. TCRdb reprocessed the multiplex PCR reads with MiXCR, giving one entry per CDR3 protein. This table has about 410,000 distinct CDR3 sequences, roughly 14% appearing once. Sample: blood. Source of these receptors: a young man with Graves' ophthalmopathy. The CDR3 runs from the conserved cysteine through the conserved F or W. D genes are given only for firm matches. Clone size is not always given. Where it is, it says once, few, many or a class for expanded clones.

CDR3 DNA,CDR3 protein,clone size,V gene,J gene,D gene
TGTGCCAGCATCTACGTCCCCTTTGTCAAGTGGAAAGACGATTCACCCCTCCACTTT,CASIYVPFVKWKDDSPLHF,many,TRBV2,TRBJ1-6,NA
TGTGCCAGCAGTCCCCGGGGCAGCGCAACTAATGAAAAACTGTTTTTT,CASSPRGSATNEKLFF,NA,TRBV6-4,TRBJ1-4,NA
TGCGCCAGCAGTCTCGCGGGGGGAAGCACCGGGGAGCTGTTTTTT,CASSLAGGSTGELFF,NA,TRBV5-1,TRBJ2-2,TRBD2
TGCGCCAGCAGCTTGTTGGGGATCACTGAAGCTTTCTTT,CASSLLGITEAFF,few,TRBV5-1,TRBJ1-1,NA
TGCAGCGTTGAAACTCCGGAGGGGGTTTCGGCTGAAGCTTTCTTT,CSVETPEGVSAEAFF,many,TRBV29-1,TRBJ1-1,NA
TGCAGTGCCCACCCGCCCCCGGGCTCCTATAATTCACCCCTCCACTTT,CSAHPPPGSYNSPLHF,few,TRBV20-1,TRBJ1-6,NA
TGTGCCAGCAGCCGCGGCGGTGGGGCCAAAAACATTCAGTACTTC,CASSRGGGAKNIQYF,many,TRBV14,TRBJ2-4,NA
TGTGCCAGCAGCCAACGGGGTTATACGCAGTATTTT,CASSQRGYTQYF,many,TRBV14,TRBJ2-3,NA
TGCAGCGGGACTGCACTAGCGGGGCCCTACAATGAGCAGTTCTTC,CSGTALAGPYNEQFF,many,TRBV29-1,TRBJ2-1,TRBD2
TGTGCCAGCAGCTACCCTAGGACAGGGGGAGCATACAATGAGCAGTTCTTC,CASSYPRTGGAYNEQFF,NA,TRBV9,TRBJ2-1,TRBD1
TGCGCCAGCGCACAAACAGGGGTGGGGGAGCAGTACTTC,CASAQTGVGEQYF,NA,TRBV10-2,TRBJ2-7,TRBD1
TGTGCCAGCAGGGCCGACATTTTCTACGAGCAGTACTTC,CASRADIFYEQYF,many,TRBV2,TRBJ2-7,NA
TGTGCCACCAAGGGCGGCACCGGGGAGCTGTTTTTT,CATKGGTGELFF,NA,TRBV6-1,TRBJ2-2,NA
TGTGCCAGCAGTTTACAGGAAAATGAAAAACTGTTTTTT,CASSLQENEKLFF,NA,TRBV27,TRBJ1-4,NA
TGTGCCTGGAGAGGAGGGAGTGGCGGACCCTACACCTTC,CAWRGGSGGPYTF,many,TRBV30,TRBJ1-2,NA
TGCGCCAGCAGCCAACAGGGACTAGCGGATAACAATGAGCAGTTCTTC,CASSQQGLADNNEQFF,NA,TRBV4-1,TRBJ2-1,TRBD2
TGTGCCGGACGACAGGGATCTCACTATGGCTACACCTTC,CAGRQGSHYGYTF,NA,TRBV13,TRBJ1-2,TRBD1
TGTGCCAGCAGTTATACAGGGGCTTCCAATCAGCCCCAGCATTTT,CASSYTGASNQPQHF,NA,TRBV12-3/TRBV12-4,TRBJ1-5,TRBD1
TGCGCCAGCAGCCAAGCTTTTGAGGGTTTGAAGCCCCAGCATTTT,CASSQAFEGLKPQHF,few,TRBV4-1,TRBJ1-5,NA
TGCAGTGCTCTTTGGACTAGCGGCAATGAGCAGTTCTTC,CSALWTSGNEQFF,many,TRBV20-1,TRBJ2-1,TRBD2
TGCGCCAGCAGCCCCAACAGGGTCGGGAGCACAGATACGCAGTATTTT,CASSPNRVGSTDTQYF,many,TRBV5-1,TRBJ2-3,NA
TGTGCCAGCAGTTTTGCCGTGGCTGGAAACACCATATATTTT,CASSFAVAGNTIYF,many,TRBV12-3/TRBV12-4,TRBJ1-3,NA
TGTGCCACCGGGGCTTCCTGGTCCTACGAGCAGTACTTC,CATGASWSYEQYF,few,TRBV19,TRBJ2-7,NA
TGTGCCAGCACCCATCTTGGGACTATTAACTACGAGCAGTACTTC,CASTHLGTINYEQYF,NA,TRBV5-4,TRBJ2-7,TRBD2
TGTGCCAGCAGCTTGCCACAGGGAGGAGCCCCTGAGCAGTACTTC,CASSLPQGGAPEQYF,many,TRBV7-9,TRBJ2-7,NA
TGTGCCATCAGTGACGGGACGGGGGGGGGTGGTCAGCCCCAGCATTTT,CAISDGTGGGGQPQHF,few,TRBV10-3,TRBJ1-5,NA
TGTGCCAGCACCCTATCGGGGGGCGAGCAGTACTTC,CASTLSGGEQYF,many,TRBV13,TRBJ2-7,TRBD2
TGCGCCAGCAGTGAGCCAGAGAGCTCCTACACTGAGCAGTTCTTC,CASSEPESSYTEQFF,once,TRBV2,TRBJ2-1,NA
TGTGCCAGTAGGGACAGGGGGCTGGAGACCCAGTACTTC,CASRDRGLETQYF,few,TRBV19,TRBJ2-5,TRBD1
TGCGCCACTCAAGTGGGACTGACTTTTCGACAGAACACCGGGGAGCTGTTTTTT,CATQVGLTFRQNTGELFF,NA,TRBV5-1,TRBJ2-2,NA
TGTGCCAGCAGCTTTTCGGGACTAGCGATCGATGAGCAGTTCTTC,CASSFSGLAIDEQFF,many,TRBV11-2,TRBJ2-1,TRBD2
TGCAGTGCCAACCTACTAGCTTCTGAGCAGTACTTC,CSANLLASEQYF,NA,TRBV20-1,TRBJ2-7,NA
TGTGCCAGCAGCCCGGGGATAAATGAGCAGTTCTTC,CASSPGINEQFF,many,TRBV7-6,TRBJ2-1,NA
TGTGCCAGCAGCCTACCATTGGGCACGGGGGCCGCTGGGGCCAACGTCCTGACTTTC,CASSLPLGTGAAGANVLTF,NA,TRBV3-1,TRBJ2-6,NA
TGTGCCAGCAGCTTAGGGCCCTCGACGGCAGATACGCAGTATTTT,CASSLGPSTADTQYF,many,TRBV7-3,TRBJ2-3,NA
TGCAGTGCTAGAGAGGAGGGGGTCCAGCCCCAGCATTTT,CSAREEGVQPQHF,few,TRBV20-1,TRBJ1-5,NA